One sample yielded the 31 T cell receptor beta chains listed below, sequenced in a study of blood T cell repertoires in COVID-19. Repertoires were generated with immunoSEQ multiplex PCR, while TCRdb's copy carries only in-frame clones and drops some. Seen here are 90,000 to 120,000 clones, 85% to 90% observed once, and the top ten hold roughly 5.3%. Sequenced input: peripheral blood. The receptors come from a human donor in a cohort sampled during active COVID-19.

J is TRBJ2-7 and V is TRBV28, with TRBD1 as a possible D gene (6 bases). From germline, CDR1 is MDHEN and CDR2 SYDVKM. The length of the CDR3 is 13 residues. Trimming left V 3 bases short and J 6 bases short, with 12 bases between. The CDR3 protein is CASSLGATFEQYF. The CDR3, as DNA: TGTGCCAGCAGTTTGGGGGCCACCTTCGAGCAGTACTTC.

J is TRBJ2-7 and V is TRBV15; 7 bases agree with TRBD1. The CDR3 spans 15 residues. CDR1 and CDR2 (germline): LNHNV, YYDKDF (reference sequence). J was trimmed by 1 base and V by 3 bases; bases with no gene match: 6. CDR3 amino acids: CATSSRDSKSYEQYF. The CDR3, as DNA: TGTGCCACCAGCAGCCGGGACAGCAAATCCTACGAGCAGTACTTC.

V gene TRBV7-9 combines with J gene TRBJ2-7; D gene unclear. V was trimmed by 4 bases and J by 0 bases, leaving 7 bases between them. CDR1 and CDR2 from the germline V gene are SEHNR and FQNEAQ (reference sequence). The CDR3 length is 13 residues. CDR3 nucleotide sequence: TGTGCCAGCAGCTCCTACGCCTCCTACGAGCAGTACTTC. It is translated as CASSSYASYEQYF. The whole variable domain, remainder taken from reference TRBV7-9 and TRBJ2-7, is DTGVSQNPRHKITKRGQNVTFRCDPISEHNRLYWYRQTLGQGPEFLTYFQNEAQLEKSRLLSDRFSAERPKGSFSTLEIQRTEQGDSAMYLCASSSYASYEQYFGPGTRLTVT.

This clone has just one count. The chain recombines TRBV3-1 (or the pseudogene TRBV3-2) with TRBJ2-7; 11 bases fit TRBD2. Per germline, CDR1 LGHDT and CDR2 YNNKEL (reference sequence). This CDR3 contains 15 residues. J lost 6 bases, V lost 4 bases, and 8 bases had no gene match. The CDR3 loop is CASSPPGLAGGEQYF. DNA for the CDR3: TGTGCCAGCAGCCCCCCGGGGCTAGCGGGAGGCGAGCAGTACTTC.

This clone was detected once. The chain has TRBV13 and TRBJ2-2, with 7 positions matching TRBD1. The CDR3 has 15 residues. The germline CDR1 and CDR2 sequences are PRHDT and FYEKMQ (reference sequence). J gave up 6 bases and V 1 base, and 5 bases lay outside the gene matches. CDR3 DNA sequence: TGTGCCAGCAGCTTAGTTTTTACAGGGGCCGGGGAGCTGTTTTTT. It encodes CASSLVFTGAGELFF.

The rearrangement joins TRBV24-1 to TRBJ1-5; 9 bases match TRBD1. Germline CDR1 KGHDR, CDR2 SFDVKD. With 1 base clipped from V and 5 bases from J, the junction kept 8 bases outside the gene matches. CDR3 size: 17 residues. CDR3 bases: TGTGCCACCAGTGATTTTGACAGGGGGTATGTGGATCAGCCCCAGCATTTT. Translated: CATSDFDRGYVDQPQHF.

This chain uses TRBV19 with TRBJ2-5; 11 bases agree with TRBD2. Germline values: CDR1 LNHDA, CDR2 SQIVND (reference sequence). J was trimmed by 4 bases and V by 3 bases; bases with no gene match: 7. This CDR3 contains 16 residues. DNA for the CDR3: TGTGCCAGTAGTATCGGTCGGCTAGCGGGAGGAGAGACCCAGTACTTC. It is translated as CASSIGRLAGGETQYF.

This sequence joins TRBV28 and TRBJ1-1; D ambiguous. Trimming pared 3 bases from V and 4 bases from J, leaving 15 bases between. Per the germline V gene, CDR1 is MDHEN and CDR2 is SYDVKM. The CDR3 runs 15 residues. The CDR3: CASSLGFGKSTEAFF. CDR3 in DNA: TGTGCCAGCAGTTTGGGCTTCGGGAAGAGCACTGAAGCTTTCTTT.

The chain couples TRBV5-1 to TRBJ1-1, with 10 bases lining up with TRBD1. The CDR3 consists of 16 residues. Germline V lookup: CDR1 SGHRS, CDR2 YFSETQ. V was clipped by 0 bases and J by 3 bases; unmatched bases: 5. This chain's CDR3 is CASSLGTGGGDTEAFF. The DNA for the CDR3 is TGCGCCAGCAGCTTGGGGACAGGGGGAGGGGACACTGAAGCTTTCTTT. Together with reference TRBV5-1 and TRBJ1-1, the CDR3 gives the full variable domain: KAGVTQTPRYLIKTRGQQVTLSCSPISGHRSVSWYQQTPGQGLQFLFEYFSETQRNKGNFPGRFSGRQFSNSRSEMNVSTLELGDSALYLCASSLGTGGGDTEAFFGQGTRLTVV.

A single count supports this clone. The rearrangement joins TRBV7-3 to TRBJ2-2; TRBD1 is a possible D gene (6 bases). Trimming removed 5 bases from V and 3 bases from J, with 10 bases in between. From germline, CDR1 is SGHTA and CDR2 FQGTGA. The CDR3 contains 14 residues. The CDR3 sequence: CASSPDRYTGELFF. The CDR3 region has the DNA TGTGCCAGCAGCCCCGACAGGTACACCGGGGAGCTGTTTTTT.

The chain is built from TRBV10-1 and TRBJ2-3; a possible D gene is TRBD2 (7 bases). Trimming took 0 bases from V and 4 from J, leaving 8 bases between them. The CDR3 consists of 14 residues. Per germline, CDR1 WNHNN and CDR2 SYGVQD (reference sequence). CDR3 DNA sequence: TGCGCCAGCAGTGAGTCAGGGGGGGCAGATACGCAGTATTTT. Its translation is CASSESGGADTQYF.

J is TRBJ2-5 and V is TRBV2; unclear D gene. The CDR3 runs to 14 residues. Germline lookup yields CDR1 SNHLY and CDR2 FYNNEI. V was trimmed by 0 bases and J by 1 base, leaving 6 bases between them. The DNA for the CDR3 is TGTGCCAGCAGTGAAGCGGAGTTCCAAGAGACCCAGTACTTC. Translation: CASSEAEFQETQYF.

V gene TRBV6-6 combines with J gene TRBJ1-6; tentatively, D is TRBD1 (6 bases). The CDR3 runs to 14 residues. Germline V CDR1 and CDR2: MNHNY, SVGAGI (reference sequence). The V end was cut by 6 bases, the J end by 10 bases, with 16 bases between. The CDR3 DNA reads TGTGCCAGCAGGAACAGGGATGCCGGCTCACCCCTCCACTTT. Encoded protein: CASRNRDAGSPLHF.

The chain is built from TRBV9 and TRBJ2-3; 12 bases map to TRBD2. Germline values: CDR1 SGDLS, CDR2 YYNGEE. The CDR3 covers 19 residues. The V gene end was trimmed by 0 bases and the J gene end by 0 bases; junction bases not matched to a gene: 8. The CDR3, as DNA: TGTGCCAGCAGCGTAGGACTAGCGGGGGCCACGTCTAGCACAGATACGCAGTATTTT. Translating gives CASSVGLAGATSSTDTQYF.

This clone was found once. The chain links TRBV12-3 or TRBV12-4 to TRBJ2-7; D perhaps matches TRBD2 (5 bases). This CDR3 comprises 12 residues. V was clipped by 3 bases and J by 7 bases, with 10 bases between them. The CDR3 coding sequence is TGTGCCAGCAGTTTTGGGCCGGGGGAGCAGTACTTC. This codes for CASSFGPGEQYF.

This chain connects TRBV7-9 to TRBJ2-5; weak D call: TRBD1 (6 bases). The CDR3 is 14 residues long. The V end lost 4 bases, the J end lost 4 bases, and 13 bases lay between the germline ends. From germline, CDR1 is SEHNR and CDR2 FQNEAQ (reference sequence). CDR3 nucleotide sequence: TGTGCCAGCAGCTACAGGGTGCAGGGAGAGACCCAGTACTTC. It specifies CASSYRVQGETQYF. The full variable domain, rest sourced from reference TRBV7-9 and TRBJ2-5, is DTGVSQNPRHKITKRGQNVTFRCDPISEHNRLYWYRQTLGQGPEFLTYFQNEAQLEKSRLLSDRFSAERPKGSFSTLEIQRTEQGDSAMYLCASSYRVQGETQYFGPGTRLLVL.

The V gene is TRBV7-2, the J gene TRBJ2-7; 9 bases map to TRBD1. CDR1 is SGHTA and CDR2 is FQGNSA in the germline V gene. There are 15 residues in the CDR3. Losses at the gene ends were 5 bases for V and 4 bases for J; bases not matched to a gene: 9. CDR3: CASSPRGDRVYEQYF. CDR3 sequence (DNA): TGTGCCAGCAGCCCTCGTGGGGACAGGGTGTACGAGCAGTACTTC.

The chain uses TRBV6-5 and TRBJ2-7, with 12 positions matching TRBD1. Looked up from germline, CDR1 is MNHEY and CDR2 is SVGAGI. This CDR3 comprises 15 residues. Losses at the gene ends were 0 bases for V and 12 bases for J; bases not matched to a gene: 9. CDR3 amino acids: CASSYSEGQGAIRYF. CDR3 DNA: TGTGCCAGCAGTTACTCGGAGGGACAGGGGGCAATCCGGTACTTC.

The chain recombines TRBV27 with TRBJ1-1; D gene ambiguous. CDR1 and CDR2 from the germline V gene are MNHEY and SMNVEV (reference sequence). The CDR3 sequence is 14 residues long. Trimming stripped 2 bases from V and 7 bases from J, with 14 bases between. This chain's CDR3 is CASSLNAGSDEAFF. The CDR3 region has the DNA TGTGCCAGCAGTTTAAATGCGGGTAGTGATGAAGCTTTCTTT.

The chain is built from TRBV29-1 and TRBJ1-2; D is unresolved. Per germline, CDR1 SQVTM and CDR2 ANQGSEA. V was trimmed by 4 bases and J by 4 bases, leaving 13 bases between them. CDR3 length: 13 amino acids. The CDR3 loop is CSVGLGPLYGYTF. CDR3 sequence (DNA): TGCAGCGTTGGTCTGGGCCCACTCTATGGCTACACCTTC.

The rearrangement joins TRBV21-1 to TRBJ1-3; TRBD1, the table's D call, lacks a check against the DNA. TRBV21-1 is recorded as a pseudogene. The length of the CDR3 is 18 residues. In DNA form, the CDR3 reads TGTGCCAGCGGACATAAGCCGGGACAGAAGGTTGTAGGGAACACCATATATTTT. Protein: CASGHKPGQKVVGNTIYF.

The rearrangement joins TRBV9 to TRBJ1-1; D is possibly TRBD1 (5 bases). Germline V gene lookup returns CDR1 SGDLS and CDR2 YYNGEE. V was pared by 3 bases and J by 3 bases, with 9 bases between. CDR3 length: 13 amino acids. CDR3 loop: CASSAGEDTEAFF. CDR3 nucleotides: TGTGCCAGCAGCGCGGGGGAAGACACTGAAGCTTTCTTT.

The chain joins TRBV4-2 to TRBJ2-3; 10 nucleotides match TRBD1. Germline V lookup: CDR1 LGHNA, CDR2 YNFKEQ. The CDR3 totals 14 residues. J gave up 8 bases and V 3 bases, and 5 bases lay outside the gene matches. The CDR3 DNA reads TGTGCCAGCAGCCAGGACAGGGGGGTGGGTACGCAGTATTTT. Amino acid sequence: CASSQDRGVGTQYF.

The rearrangement uses TRBV28 and TRBJ2-1, with D possibly being TRBD2 (5 bases). This CDR3 has 15 residues. CDR1 and CDR2 from the germline V gene are MDHEN and SYDVKM. Trimming removed 4 bases from V and 0 bases from J, with 10 bases in between. CDR3 residues: CASSWSGSSYNEQFF. As DNA, the CDR3 is TGTGCCAGCAGTTGGTCGGGAAGCTCCTACAATGAGCAGTTCTTC. The whole variable domain, filled in from reference TRBV28 and TRBJ2-1, reads DVKVTQSSRYLVKRTGEKVFLECVQDMDHENMFWYRQDPGLGLRLIYFSYDVKMKEKGDIPEGYSVSREKKERFSLILESASTNQTSMYLCASSWSGSSYNEQFFGPGTRLTVL.

The J gene is TRBJ1-1, the V gene TRBV5-1; the match to TRBD1 covers 7 bases. Trimming took 0 bases from V and 0 from J; bases not matched to a gene: 8. Per germline, CDR1 SGHRS and CDR2 YFSETQ. The CDR3 contains 17 residues. CDR3 DNA sequence: TGCGCCAGCAGCTTGGTACAGGGGTTGGATTTGAACACTGAAGCTTTCTTT. Translating gives CASSLVQGLDLNTEAFF.

This CDR3 reads CASSLLVIGTGELFF. In DNA form, the CDR3 reads TGTGCCAGCAGCTTATTAGTCATCGGGACCGGGGAGCTGTTTTTT. J is TRBJ2-2 and V is TRBV7-9, with D hard to call. This CDR3 comprises 15 residues. V lost 2 bases, J lost 5 bases, and 12 bases lay in between. Germline CDR1 SEHNR, CDR2 FQNEAQ (reference sequence).

J is TRBJ2-3 and V is TRBV6-1; 7 positions agree with TRBD2. The CDR3 extends over 14 amino acids. V was pared by 2 bases and J by 8 bases, with 7 bases of the junction left unmatched. Germline V CDR1 and CDR2: MNHNS, SASEGT. The CDR3 sequence: CASSELGGSGTQYF. The DNA for the CDR3 is TGTGCCAGCAGTGAACTGGGCGGGAGCGGTACGCAGTATTTT.

The chain combines TRBV7-6 with TRBJ2-2; 9 bases match TRBD2. With 5 bases clipped from V and 5 bases from J, the junction kept 12 bases outside the gene matches. Germline values: CDR1 SGHVS, CDR2 FNYEAQ. CDR3 length: 17 amino acids. The DNA for the CDR3 is TGTGCCAGCAGCCGGGCGGCGGGGGGGCCTAGGACCGGGGAGCTGTTTTTT. This translates into CASSRAAGGPRTGELFF.

The V gene is TRBV28, the J gene TRBJ2-2, with D perhaps TRBD1 (5 bases). The CDR3 length is 13 residues. Germline CDR1 is MDHEN and CDR2 is SYDVKM. The V end was cut by 7 bases, the J end by 2 bases, with 8 bases between. In nucleotides, the CDR3 is TGTGCCAGCATCCAGGGAAACACCGGGGAGCTGTTTTTT. Its protein is CASIQGNTGELFF.

This sequence joins TRBV5-1 and TRBJ2-5, with 14 bases aligning to TRBD2. J was trimmed by 3 bases and V by 4 bases; bases with no gene match: 8. CDR1 and CDR2 from the germline V gene are SGHRS and YFSETQ. The CDR3 covers 17 residues. CDR3 sequence (DNA): TGCGCCAGCAGCCCGGGACTAGCGGGAGAGTTAAAAGAGACCCAGTACTTC. Protein: CASSPGLAGELKETQYF.

The rearrangement joins TRBV12-3 or TRBV12-4 to TRBJ2-3, with TRBD1 matching over 7 bases. V gave up 7 bases and J gave up 5 bases; unmatched junction bases: 3. The CDR3 has 12 amino acids. In nucleotides, the CDR3 is TGTGCCAGCACTACAGGGGTAGATACGCAGTATTTT. The encoded protein is CASTTGVDTQYF.